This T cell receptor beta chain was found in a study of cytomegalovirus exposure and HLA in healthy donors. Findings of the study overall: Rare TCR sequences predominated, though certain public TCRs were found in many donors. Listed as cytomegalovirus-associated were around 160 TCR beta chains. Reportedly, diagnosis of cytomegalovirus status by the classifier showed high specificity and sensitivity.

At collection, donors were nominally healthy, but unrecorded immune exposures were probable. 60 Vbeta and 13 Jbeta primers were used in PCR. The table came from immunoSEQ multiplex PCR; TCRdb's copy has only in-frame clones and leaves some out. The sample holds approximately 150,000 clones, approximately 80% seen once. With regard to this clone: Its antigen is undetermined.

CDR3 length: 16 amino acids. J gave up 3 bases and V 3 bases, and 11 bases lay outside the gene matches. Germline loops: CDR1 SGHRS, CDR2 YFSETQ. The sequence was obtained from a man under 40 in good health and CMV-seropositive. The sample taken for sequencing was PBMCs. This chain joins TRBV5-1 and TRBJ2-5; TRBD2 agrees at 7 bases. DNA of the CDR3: TGCGCCAGCAGCTCCTTCCCTGGGAGGGCAGAAGAGACCCAGTACTTC. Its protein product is CASSSFPGRAEETQYF.